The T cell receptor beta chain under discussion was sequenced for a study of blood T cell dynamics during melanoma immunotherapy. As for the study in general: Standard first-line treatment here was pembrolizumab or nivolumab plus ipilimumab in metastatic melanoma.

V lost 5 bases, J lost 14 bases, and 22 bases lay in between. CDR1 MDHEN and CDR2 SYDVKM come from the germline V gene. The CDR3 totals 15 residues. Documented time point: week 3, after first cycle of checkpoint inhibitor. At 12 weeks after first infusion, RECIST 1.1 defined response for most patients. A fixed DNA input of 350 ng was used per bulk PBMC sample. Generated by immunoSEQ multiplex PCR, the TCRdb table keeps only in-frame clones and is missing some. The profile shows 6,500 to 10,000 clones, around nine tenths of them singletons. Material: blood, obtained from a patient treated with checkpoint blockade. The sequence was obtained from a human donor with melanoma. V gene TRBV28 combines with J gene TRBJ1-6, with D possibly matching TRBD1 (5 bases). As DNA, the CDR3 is TGTGCCAGCAGTACAACGGGCAGGGTGGTCGAGGCCCTCCACTTT. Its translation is CASSTTGRVVEALHF.